One and the same sample provided the 5 T cell receptor beta chains below, sequenced in a study of T-cell reconstitution after alpha-beta-depleted transplantation in children. As it was prepared, the TCRbeta library received unique molecular identifiers. TCRdb itself ran the PCR reads through MiXCR, one entry per CDR3 protein. The repertoire has about 72,000 distinct CDR3 sequences, 6% to 8.5% of them found once; the top ten carry approximately 2.3%. The sample consisted of PBMCs from the stem cell graft donor, taken from the stem cell graft. All receptors derive from a human donor who donated a stem cell graft to a child with acute lymphoblastic leukemia.

This clonotype was observed at least ten times. The chain recombines TRBV27 with TRBJ1-1, with D perhaps TRBD1 (6 bases). V was clipped by 1 base and J by 1 base, with 16 bases between them. The CDR3 has 17 residues. Germline lookup yields CDR1 MNHEY and CDR2 SMNVEV (reference sequence). The CDR3: CASSLYSVGGRNTEAFF. CDR3 DNA sequence: TGTGCCAGCAGTTTATATTCTGTTGGGGGGCGGAACACTGAAGCTTTCTTT.

The sample holds many counts of this clonotype. V usage is TRBV5-6 and J usage is TRBJ2-2; 9 positions agree with TRBD1. This CDR3 has 14 amino acids. V trimming: 4 bases; J trimming: 6 bases; junction bases outside the gene matches: 4. Germline V lookup: CDR1 SGHDT, CDR2 YYEEEE. The CDR3 DNA reads as TGTGCCAGCAGCCGGGACAGGGTGGCCGGGGAGCTGTTTTTT. It is translated as CASSRDRVAGELFF.

This clonotype has a handful of counts. The chain is built from TRBV18 and TRBJ1-1; TRBD1 aligns across 7 bases. After removal of 3 bases from V and 2 bases from J, the junction contained 3 bases not matched to a gene. The V gene's germline CDR1 is KGHSH and CDR2 LQKENI. CDR3 size: 14 residues. In DNA form, the CDR3 reads TGTGCCAGCTCACCGACAGGGCTTAACACTGAAGCTTTCTTT. It yields the protein CASSPTGLNTEAFF.

This clonotype was seen many times. V is TRBV3-1 and J is TRBJ1-6, with D tentatively TRBD1 (5 bases). Between the trimmed V and J ends, which lost 1 base and 10 bases, there was a span of 14 bases. CDR3 length: 15 residues. CDR1 LGHDT and CDR2 YNNKEL come from the germline V gene (reference sequence). The CDR3 reads CASSQGQGINSPLHF. In nucleotides, the CDR3 is TGTGCCAGCAGCCAAGGGCAGGGAATCAACTCACCCCTCCACTTT.

V is TRBV7-9 and J is TRBJ1-1; possible D gene TRBD1, 6 bases. CDR1 is SEHNR, CDR2 FQNEAQ, per germline (reference sequence). Trimming took 5 bases from V and 6 from J, leaving 10 bases between them. The CDR3 length is 12 residues. CDR3 nucleotides: TGTGCCAGCAGCCACGGACAGCCTGAAGCTTTCTTT. The encoded protein is CASSHGQPEAFF.